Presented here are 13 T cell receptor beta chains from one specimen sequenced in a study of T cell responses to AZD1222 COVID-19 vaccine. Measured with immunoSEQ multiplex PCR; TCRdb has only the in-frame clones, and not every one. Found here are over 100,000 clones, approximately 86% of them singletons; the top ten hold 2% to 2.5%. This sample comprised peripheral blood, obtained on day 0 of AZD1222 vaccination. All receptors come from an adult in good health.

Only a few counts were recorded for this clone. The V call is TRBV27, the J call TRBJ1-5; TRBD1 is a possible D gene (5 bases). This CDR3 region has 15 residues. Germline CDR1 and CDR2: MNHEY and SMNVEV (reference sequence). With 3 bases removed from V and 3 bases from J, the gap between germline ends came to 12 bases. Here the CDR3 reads CASSFQGGHNQPQHF. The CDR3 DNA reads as TGTGCCAGCAGTTTTCAGGGTGGCCACAATCAGCCCCAGCATTTT.

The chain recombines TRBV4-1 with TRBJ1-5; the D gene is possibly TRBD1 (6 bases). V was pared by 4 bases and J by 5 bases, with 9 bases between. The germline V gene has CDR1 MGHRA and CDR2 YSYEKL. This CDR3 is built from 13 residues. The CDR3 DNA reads TGCGCCAGCAGCCCGGACAGCTATCAGCCCCAGCATTTT. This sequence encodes CASSPDSYQPQHF.

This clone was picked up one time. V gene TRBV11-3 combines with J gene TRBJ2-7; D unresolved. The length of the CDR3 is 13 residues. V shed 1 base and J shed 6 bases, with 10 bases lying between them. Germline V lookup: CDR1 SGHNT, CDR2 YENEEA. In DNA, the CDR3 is TGTGCCAGCAGCTTAGGCCCAAGTGGCGAGCAGTACTTC. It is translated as CASSLGPSGEQYF.

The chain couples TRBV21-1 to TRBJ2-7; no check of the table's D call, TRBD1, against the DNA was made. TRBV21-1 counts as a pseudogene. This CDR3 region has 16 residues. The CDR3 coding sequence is TGTGCCAGCAGCAAGAATTCGGGACAGGTGCCCTACGAGCAGTACTTC. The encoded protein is CASSKNSGQVPYEQYF.

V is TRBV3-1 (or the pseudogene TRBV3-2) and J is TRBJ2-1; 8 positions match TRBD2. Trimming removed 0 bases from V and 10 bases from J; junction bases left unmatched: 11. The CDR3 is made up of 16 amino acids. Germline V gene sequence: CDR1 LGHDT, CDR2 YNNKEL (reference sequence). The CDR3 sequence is CASSQDGSGKVREQFF. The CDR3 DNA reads TGTGCCAGCAGCCAAGATGGTAGCGGGAAAGTGCGAGAGCAGTTCTTC.

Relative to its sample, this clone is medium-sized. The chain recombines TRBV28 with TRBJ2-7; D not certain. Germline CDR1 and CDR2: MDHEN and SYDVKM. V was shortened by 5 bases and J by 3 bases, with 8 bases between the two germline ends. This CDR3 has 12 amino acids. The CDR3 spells CASSPYYYEQYF. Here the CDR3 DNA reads TGTGCCAGCAGTCCATACTACTACGAGCAGTACTTC. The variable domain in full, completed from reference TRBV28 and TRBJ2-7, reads DVKVTQSSRYLVKRTGEKVFLECVQDMDHENMFWYRQDPGLGLRLIYFSYDVKMKEKGDIPEGYSVSREKKERFSLILESASTNQTSMYLCASSPYYYEQYFGPGTRLTVT.

As DNA, the CDR3 is TGCGCCAGCAGCTTGAACATTCTAAATGAGCAGTTCTTC. Its protein product is CASSLNILNEQFF. The chain uses TRBV5-1 and TRBJ2-1; D not certain. Germline lookup yields CDR1 SGHRS and CDR2 YFSETQ. The V and J ends lost 1 base and 7 bases respectively, with 9 bases between them. CDR3 length: 13 amino acids.

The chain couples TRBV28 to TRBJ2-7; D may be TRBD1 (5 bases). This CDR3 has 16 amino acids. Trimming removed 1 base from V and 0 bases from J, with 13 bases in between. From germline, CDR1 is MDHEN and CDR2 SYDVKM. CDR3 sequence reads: CASSLSGHTTSYEQYF. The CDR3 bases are TGTGCCAGCAGTTTATCCGGACACACCACCTCCTACGAGCAGTACTTC.

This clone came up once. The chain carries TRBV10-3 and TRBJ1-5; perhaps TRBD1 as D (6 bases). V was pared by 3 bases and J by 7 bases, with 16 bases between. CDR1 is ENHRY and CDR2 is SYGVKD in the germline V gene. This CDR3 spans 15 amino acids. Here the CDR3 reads CAISDPMGAGQPQHF. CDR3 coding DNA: TGTGCCATCAGTGACCCGATGGGGGCCGGGCAGCCCCAGCATTTT.

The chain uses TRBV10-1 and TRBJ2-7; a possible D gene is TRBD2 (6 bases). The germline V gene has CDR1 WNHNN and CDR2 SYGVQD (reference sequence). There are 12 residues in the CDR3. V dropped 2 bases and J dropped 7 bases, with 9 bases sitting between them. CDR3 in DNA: TGCGCCAGCAGTGAGAGTGGGGGGGAGCAGTACTTC. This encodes CASSESGGEQYF.

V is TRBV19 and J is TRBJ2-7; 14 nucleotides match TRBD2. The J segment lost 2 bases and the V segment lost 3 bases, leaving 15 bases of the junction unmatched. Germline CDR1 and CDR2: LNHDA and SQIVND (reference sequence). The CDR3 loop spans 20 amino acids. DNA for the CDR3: TGTGCCAGTAGTATGGTGCCCCGGACTAGCGGGAGGCAAGGGGCCTACGAGCAGTACTTC. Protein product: CASSMVPRTSGRQGAYEQYF.

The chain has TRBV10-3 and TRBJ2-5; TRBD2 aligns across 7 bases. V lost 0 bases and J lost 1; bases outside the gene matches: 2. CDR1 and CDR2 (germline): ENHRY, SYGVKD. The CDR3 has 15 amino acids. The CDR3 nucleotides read TGTGCCATCAGTGAGTCAGCGGGGACCCAAGAGACCCAGTACTTC. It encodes CAISESAGTQETQYF.

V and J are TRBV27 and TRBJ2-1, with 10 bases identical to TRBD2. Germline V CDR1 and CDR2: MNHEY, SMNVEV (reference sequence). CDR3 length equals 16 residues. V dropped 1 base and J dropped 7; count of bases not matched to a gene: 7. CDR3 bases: TGTGCCAGCAGTTTATTACCTAGCGGGAGAATAAATGAGCAGTTCTTC. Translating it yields CASSLLPSGRINEQFF.